Below, one T cell receptor (beta chain) is given with its context. The CDR3 extends over 19 amino acids. With 5 bases removed from V and 1 base from J, the gap between germline ends came to 24 bases. CDR1 is MDHEN and CDR2 is SYDVKM in the germline V gene. Per the authors' pipeline: Estimation of nucleated cell counts relied on the amplification of reference gene primers. Profiled with immunoSEQ multiplex PCR; TCRdb holds only in-frame clones, not every one. That table supplies the V and J calls and clone size; D and trimming were determined from the DNA. The table records 60,000 to 85,000 clones, roughly 90% of them present only once. The data were taken from a study of blood T cell repertoires in COVID-19. Across the whole study: The United States, Italy and Spain supplied acute and convalescent COVID-19 samples. The cDNA or gDNA used as material had been derived from T cells, B-cell-depleted T cells, or PBMCs.

The gene calls are TRBV28 and TRBJ1-3; a possible D gene is TRBD1 (5 bases). Sequencing was carried out using peripheral blood. The receptor comes from a man aged 45-65 years with acute or convalescent COVID-19. CDR3 nucleotides: TGTGCCAGCAGTGGGGTTCCCCAGGGCGTGTGGGGTTCTGGAAACACCATATATTTT. Residues: CASSGVPQGVWGSGNTIYF.